This record looks at one TCR beta chain sequence and its context. The CDR3 is 13 residues long. Deletions cut 3 bases from V and 6 bases from J, with 8 bases between. Original methodology: By means of reference gene primer amplification, nucleated cell counts were estimated. Only in-frame clones appear in the TCRdb table, and some are missing; sequencing was by immunoSEQ multiplex PCR. D and trimming were read from the DNA, whereas the V and J calls and clone size are those reported in that table. The sample contains roughly 250,000 clones, 88% of which appear only once. This sample was taken from a study of blood T cell repertoires in COVID-19. Study at large: The origin of the acute and convalescent COVID-19 samples was the United States, Italy and Spain. T cells, B-cell-depleted T cells, or PBMCs supplied cDNA or gDNA.

Sequencing was carried out using peripheral blood. The clonotype comes from a woman aged 40 to 49 who had recovered from COVID-19. The rearrangement joins TRBV12-3 or TRBV12-4 to TRBJ2-2; tentative D call: TRBD1 (5 bases). The CDR3 nucleotides read TGTGCCAGCAGTTTGACAGTCCCCGGGGAGCTGTTTTTT. Its protein product is CASSLTVPGELFF.